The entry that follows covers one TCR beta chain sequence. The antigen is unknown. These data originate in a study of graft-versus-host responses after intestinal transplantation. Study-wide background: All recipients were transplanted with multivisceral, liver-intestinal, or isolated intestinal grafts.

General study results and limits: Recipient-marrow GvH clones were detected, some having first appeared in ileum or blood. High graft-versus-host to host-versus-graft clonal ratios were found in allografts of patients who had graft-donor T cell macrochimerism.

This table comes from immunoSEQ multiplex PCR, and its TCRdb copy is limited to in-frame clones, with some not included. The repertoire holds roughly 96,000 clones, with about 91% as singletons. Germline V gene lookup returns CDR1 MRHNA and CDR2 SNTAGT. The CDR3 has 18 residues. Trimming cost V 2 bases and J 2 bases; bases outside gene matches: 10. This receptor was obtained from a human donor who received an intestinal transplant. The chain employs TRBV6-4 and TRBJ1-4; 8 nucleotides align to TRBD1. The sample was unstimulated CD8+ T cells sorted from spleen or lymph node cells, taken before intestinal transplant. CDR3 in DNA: TGTGCCAGCAGTGACGGGGGGGACAGGCTGGGGACTAATGAAAAACTGTTTTTT. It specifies CASSDGGDRLGTNEKLFF.